The entry that follows covers one TCR beta chain sequence. No antigen is known for it. This entry comes from a study of OX40 agonist ivuxolimab in advanced cancers. As for the study in general: Patients were dosed intravenously with ivuxolimab at 0.01 to 10 mg/kg every 2 weeks.

The V gene's germline CDR1 is MNHEY and CDR2 SVGAGI. This CDR3 is built from 14 residues. V lost 6 bases, J lost 1 base, and 12 bases lay in between. Sequenced by immunoSEQ multiplex PCR; TCRdb stores in-frame clones only, minus some. The table has more than 35,000 clones, around 80% seen once; the top ten hold approximately 6.8%. General study results and limits: Patients who responded partially at 0.1-3.0 mg/kg showed clonal expansion ranking among the lowest. Among T cells, CD8+ cells averaged more expanded clones than CD4+ cells.

The specimen was CD4+ or CD8+ T cells sorted from blood, collected in a trial of the OX40 agonist ivuxolimab. This TCR was sampled from an adult with an advanced solid tumor such as melanoma, head and neck, liver or kidney cancer. The J gene is TRBJ1-1, the V gene TRBV6-5; the D gene is possibly TRBD1 (5 bases). The CDR3 reads CASSPGRPNTEAFF. The CDR3 region has the DNA TGTGCCAGCAGCCCGGGACGGCCGAACACTGAAGCTTTCTTT.